The 4 T cell receptor beta chains presented below share a single source sample, sequenced in a study of cytomegalovirus exposure and HLA in healthy donors (dated by TCRdb to the late 2010s). The library relied on the immunoSEQ multiplex PCR assay. The multiplex PCR relied on a mix of 60 forward primers for TCR Vbeta segments and 13 reverse primers for TCR Jbeta segments. Here the immuneACCESS table is served through TCRdb, limited to in-frame sequences with V and J called. Missing clones are a known gap in these copies; in checked studies unresolved V genes cover under half, and the rest lacks a known reason. In all, the sample holds about 160,000 clones, and approximately 78% of those were seen once. The top ten hold 8.5% of the sample. The sample comprised PBMCs. The receptor source for this set is a male donor in good health and CMV-seropositive.

This clone was observed a handful of times. The chain has TRBV30 and TRBJ2-3; 9 nucleotides align to TRBD2. The CDR3 extends over 14 amino acids. Germline lookup yields CDR1 GTSNPN and CDR2 SVGIG (reference sequence). V was pared by 2 bases and J by 6 bases, with 6 bases of the junction left unmatched. This chain's CDR3 is CAWSPGLASDTQYF. The DNA for the CDR3 is TGTGCCTGGAGTCCGGGACTAGCCTCCGATACGCAGTATTTT.

The genes are TRBV12-5 and TRBJ1-1; 8 bases agree with TRBD1. The CDR3 has 16 residues. V was pared by 0 bases and J by 5 bases, with 8 bases of the junction left unmatched. CDR1 and CDR2 (germline): LGHNT, FRNRAP. As DNA, the CDR3 is TGTGCTAGTGGTTTGGTACAGGGGACAGGAGTTACTGAAGCTTTCTTT. This codes for CASGLVQGTGVTEAFF.

V is TRBV7-2 and J is TRBJ1-6; TRBD1 might be the D (5 bases). Germline V lookup: CDR1 SGHTA, CDR2 FQGNSA. The V and J ends lost 5 bases and 7 bases respectively, with 15 bases between them. This CDR3 comprises 15 residues. As DNA, the CDR3 is TGTGCCAGCAGCCCGCGTCAGGGTGTAAATTCACCCCTCCACTTT. Amino acids: CASSPRQGVNSPLHF.

The rearrangement uses TRBV28 and TRBJ1-2; unclear D gene. Germline V CDR1 and CDR2: MDHEN, SYDVKM. Trimming removed 7 bases at V and 4 bases at J, with 10 bases between. This CDR3 spans 12 amino acids. This CDR3 reads CASNAYSYGYTF. CDR3 DNA: TGTGCCAGCAATGCCTATTCCTATGGCTACACCTTC.